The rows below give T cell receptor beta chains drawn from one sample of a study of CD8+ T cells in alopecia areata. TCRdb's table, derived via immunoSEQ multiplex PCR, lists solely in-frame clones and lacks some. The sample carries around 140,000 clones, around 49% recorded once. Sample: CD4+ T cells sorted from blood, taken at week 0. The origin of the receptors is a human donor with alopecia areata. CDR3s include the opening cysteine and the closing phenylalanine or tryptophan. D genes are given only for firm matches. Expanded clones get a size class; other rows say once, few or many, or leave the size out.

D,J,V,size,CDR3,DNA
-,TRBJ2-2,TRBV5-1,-,CASSMSGFDTGELFF,TGCGCCAGCAGTATGTCGGGGTTCGACACCGGGGAGCTGTTTTTT
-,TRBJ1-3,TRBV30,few,CAWSQTGTSGNTIYF,TGTGCCTGGAGCCAGACCGGGACTTCTGGAAACACCATATATTTT
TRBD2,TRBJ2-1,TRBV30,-,CAWSSSGTSYNEQFF,TGTGCCTGGAGCTCTAGCGGGACTTCCTACAATGAGCAGTTCTTC
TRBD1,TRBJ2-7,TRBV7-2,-,CASSLSRDRGNEQYF,TGTGCCAGCAGCTTGTCCCGGGACAGGGGCAACGAGCAGTACTTC
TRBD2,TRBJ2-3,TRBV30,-,CAWSPRTRVPADTQYF,TGTGCCTGGAGTCCACGGACTAGGGTGCCCGCTGATACGCAGTATTTT
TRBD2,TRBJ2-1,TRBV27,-,CASRTRSGRGWNEQFF,TGTGCCAGCAGAACCCGTAGCGGGAGGGGGTGGAATGAGCAGTTCTTC
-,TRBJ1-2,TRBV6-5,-,CASKVPGYGYTF,TGTGCCAGCAAGGTCCCGGGCTATGGCTACACCTTC
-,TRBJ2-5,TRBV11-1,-,CASSLRWEQETQYF,TGTGCCAGCAGCTTACGGTGGGAGCAAGAGACCCAGTACTTC
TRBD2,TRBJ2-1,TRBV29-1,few,CSGGTSGRSGEQFF,TGCAGCGGGGGGACTAGCGGGAGGTCCGGGGAGCAGTTCTTC
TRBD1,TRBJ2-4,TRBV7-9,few,CASSRDRVGTKNIQYF,TGTGCCAGCAGCCGCGACAGGGTGGGGACCAAAAACATTCAGTACTTC
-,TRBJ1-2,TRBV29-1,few,CSVQRDTGYGYTF,TGCAGCGTCCAAAGGGACACCGGGTATGGCTACACCTTC
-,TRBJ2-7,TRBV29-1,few,CSVVLVGYEQYF,TGCAGCGTCGTACTAGTTGGGTACGAGCAGTACTTC
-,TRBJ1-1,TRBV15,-,CATSRDPVGEAFF,TGTGCCACCAGCAGAGATCCCGTGGGTGAAGCTTTCTTT
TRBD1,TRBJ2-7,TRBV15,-,CATSSWDRGEQYF,TGTGCCACCAGCAGCTGGGACAGGGGCGAGCAGTACTTC
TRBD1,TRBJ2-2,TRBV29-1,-,CSVVRTGGGGELFF,TGCAGCGTTGTTCGGACAGGGGGCGGTGGGGAGCTGTTTTTT
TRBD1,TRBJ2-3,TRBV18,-,CASSPRTGAHTDTQYF,TGTGCCAGCTCACCTAGGACAGGCGCCCACACAGATACGCAGTATTTT
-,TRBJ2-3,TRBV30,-,CAWTERDTQYF,TGTGCCTGGACTGAGCGGGATACGCAGTATTTT
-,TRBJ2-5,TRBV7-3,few,CASSLNHRQGAQYF,TGTGCCAGCAGCTTAAATCACCGCCAAGGGGCCCAGTACTTC
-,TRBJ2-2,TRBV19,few,CASRFGGPGTGELFF,TGTGCCAGCCGATTCGGAGGGCCAGGTACCGGGGAGCTGTTTTTT
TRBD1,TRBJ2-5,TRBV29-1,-,CSGRDREYQETQYF,TGCAGCGGCCGGGACAGGGAATACCAAGAGACCCAGTACTTC
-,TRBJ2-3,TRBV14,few,CASSQRQDLSTDTQYF,TGTGCCAGCAGCCAGAGACAGGACCTTAGCACAGATACGCAGTATTTT
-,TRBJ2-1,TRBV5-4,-,CASKTSNEQFF,TGTGCCAGCAAGACTAGTAATGAGCAGTTCTTC
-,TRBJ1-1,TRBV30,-,CAWSQGGTEAFF,TGTGCCTGGAGTCAAGGTGGTACTGAAGCTTTCTTT
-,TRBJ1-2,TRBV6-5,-,CASSYGAGYGYTF,TGTGCCAGCAGTTACGGGGCAGGGTATGGCTACACCTTC
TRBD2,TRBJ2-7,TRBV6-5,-,CASSYSPSGSSYEQYF,TGTGCCAGCAGTTACTCCCCCAGCGGGAGCTCCTACGAGCAGTACTTC
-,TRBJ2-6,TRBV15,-,CATGLDSSGANVLTF,TGTGCCACTGGGCTCGACAGCTCTGGGGCCAACGTCCTGACTTTC
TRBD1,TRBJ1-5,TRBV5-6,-,CASSLRTGGGQPQHF,TGTGCCAGCAGCTTGAGAACAGGGGGTGGTCAGCCCCAGCATTTT
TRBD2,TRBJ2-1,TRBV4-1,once,CASSPGTSGYNEQFF,TGTGCCAGCAGTCCCGGGACTAGCGGTTACAATGAGCAGTTCTTC